This T cell receptor beta chain was recovered during a study of blood T cell repertoires in COVID-19. As for the study in general: Acute and convalescent COVID-19 specimens originated in the United States, Italy and Spain. T cells, B-cell-depleted T cells, or PBMCs provided the cDNA or gDNA that served as material.

After removal of 6 bases from V and 4 bases from J, the junction contained 10 bases not matched to a gene. The CDR3 is made up of 15 amino acids. CDR1 and CDR2 from the germline V gene are LGHNT and FRNRAP. Profiled with immunoSEQ multiplex PCR; TCRdb holds only in-frame clones, not every one. Of over 120,000 clones in the sample, around 82% are singletons; the top ten hold 3.5% to 4.5%. The gene calls are TRBV12-5 and TRBJ2-3; TRBD2 agrees at 7 bases. The TCR sequence derives from a woman in her sixties or seventies with acute or convalescent COVID-19. The specimen was peripheral blood. DNA for the CDR3: TGTGCTAGTGGCCCTGCGGGAGATTGGGCAGATACGCAGTATTTT. Protein product: CASGPAGDWADTQYF.